This T cell receptor (beta chain) emerged from a study of radiation and T cells in renal cell carcinoma. General study findings and limits: Top tumor clonotypes rose in blood 2 weeks post-radiation, then contracted.

Assay used: immunoSEQ multiplex PCR; TCRdb lists only in-frame clones, some missing. Of 70,000 to 100,000 clones in the sample, 82% are singletons; the top ten hold 6% to 7%. V gave up 0 bases and J gave up 8 bases; unmatched junction bases: 12. CDR1 and CDR2 (germline): SGDLS, YYNGEE. The length of the CDR3 is 16 residues. Turning to this clone: Its antigen is not known.

Noted time point: baseline pretreatment blood. Treatment specified: 15 Gy SBRT to primary tumor, nephrectomy 4 weeks later. Clear cell pathology was present in this patient's renal cell carcinoma. The V gene is TRBV9, the J gene TRBJ2-3; TRBD2 matches at 7 bases. The sequence derives from a man aged 55 to 69 with renal cell carcinoma. Here the sequenced sample was blood, taken from a patient whose treatment included radiotherapy and nephrectomy. The CDR3 sequence: CASSVGVAGEWGTQYF. The CDR3 DNA follows: TGTGCCAGCAGCGTAGGAGTTGCGGGAGAATGGGGTACGCAGTATTTT.